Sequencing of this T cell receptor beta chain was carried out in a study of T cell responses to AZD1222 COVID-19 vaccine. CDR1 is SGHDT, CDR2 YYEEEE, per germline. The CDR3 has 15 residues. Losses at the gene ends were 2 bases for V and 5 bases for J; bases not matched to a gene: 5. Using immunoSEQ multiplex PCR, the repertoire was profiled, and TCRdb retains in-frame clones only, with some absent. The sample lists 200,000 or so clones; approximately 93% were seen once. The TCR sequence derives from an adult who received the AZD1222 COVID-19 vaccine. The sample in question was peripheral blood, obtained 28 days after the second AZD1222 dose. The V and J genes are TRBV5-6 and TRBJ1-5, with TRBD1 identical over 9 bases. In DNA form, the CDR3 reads TGTGCCAGCAGCTTATTTAGGGACAGGGATCAGCCCCAGCATTTT. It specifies CASSLFRDRDQPQHF.